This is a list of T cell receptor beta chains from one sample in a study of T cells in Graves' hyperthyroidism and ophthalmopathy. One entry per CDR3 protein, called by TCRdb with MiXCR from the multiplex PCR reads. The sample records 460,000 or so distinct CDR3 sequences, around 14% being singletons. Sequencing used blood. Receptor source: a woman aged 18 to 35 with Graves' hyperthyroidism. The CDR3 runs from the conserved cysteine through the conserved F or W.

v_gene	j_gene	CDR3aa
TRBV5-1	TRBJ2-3	CASSLVMREGPDTQYF
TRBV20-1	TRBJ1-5	CSASPLDRGYSNQPQHF
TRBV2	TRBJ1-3	CASTRTAASGNTIYF
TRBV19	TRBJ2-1	CASTMGGLAGENEQFF
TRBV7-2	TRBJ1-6	CATDGTGTRGSPLHF
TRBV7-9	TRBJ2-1	CASSLRGRSSYNEQFF
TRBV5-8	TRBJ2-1	CASARLTSGRDEQFF
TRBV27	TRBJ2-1	CASSTDRSSYNEQFF
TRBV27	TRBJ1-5	CASSLDRGGQPQHF
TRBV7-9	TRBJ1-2	CASSDGLTRIGYGYTF
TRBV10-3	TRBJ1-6	CAISVSGGDSPLHF
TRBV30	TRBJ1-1	CAWSPFSGYTEAFF
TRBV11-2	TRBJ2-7	CASSLEGGQIYEQYF
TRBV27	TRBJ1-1	CASSLETGNTEAFF
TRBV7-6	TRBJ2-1	CASSSKAESSYNEQFF
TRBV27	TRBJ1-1	CASRYRDGVGNTEAFF
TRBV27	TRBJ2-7	CASSSQGLDGQYF
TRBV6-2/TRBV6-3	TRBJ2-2	CASSFQGARGELFF
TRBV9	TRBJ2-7	CASSLGGRGLYEQYF
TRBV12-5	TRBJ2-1	CASGLYEKANNEQFF
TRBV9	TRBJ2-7	CASSPGQRNYEQYF
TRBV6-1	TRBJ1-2	CASRDRGLVGYTF
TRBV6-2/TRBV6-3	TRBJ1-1	CASITPLNTEAFF
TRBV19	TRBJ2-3	CASSIYGQRNLPTRDTQYF
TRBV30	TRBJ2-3	CAWSVGLAGEADTQYF
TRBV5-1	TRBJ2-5	CASSMGDGDGETQYF
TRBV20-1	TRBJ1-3	CSATGPTLPSGNTIYF
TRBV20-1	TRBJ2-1	CSAETSGRNYNEQFF
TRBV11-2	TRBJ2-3	CASSLVSAGDVPDTQYF
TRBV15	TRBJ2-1	CATSREGGNEQFF
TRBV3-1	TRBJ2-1	CASSQLYRPAANEQFF
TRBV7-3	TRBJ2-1	CASSSLVTGGPDEQFF
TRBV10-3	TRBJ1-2	CAISESPPSYTF
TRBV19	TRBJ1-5	CASSISTNQPQHF
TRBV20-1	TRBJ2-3	CSATPERGSTDTQYF
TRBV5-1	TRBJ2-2	CASTTTLIGELFF
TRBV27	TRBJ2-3	CASKGSSTDTQYF
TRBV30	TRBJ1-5	CAWSGAGQGNQPQHF
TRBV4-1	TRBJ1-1	CASSQDGGRTDEAFF
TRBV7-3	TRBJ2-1	CASSLGGSGGNEQFF
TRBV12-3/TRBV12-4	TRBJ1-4	CASRKQGINEKLFF
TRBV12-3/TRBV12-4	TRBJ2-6	CASSLAGGSGANVLTF
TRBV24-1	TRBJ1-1	CATSDGDGRGAFF
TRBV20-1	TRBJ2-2	CSASPEFRDTGELFF
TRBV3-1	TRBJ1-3	CASSDPGHPSGNTIYF
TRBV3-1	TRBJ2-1	CASSQVLAGVWNEQFF
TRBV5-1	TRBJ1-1	CASSLTGIGTEAFF
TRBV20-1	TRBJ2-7	CSASTTGSYEQYF
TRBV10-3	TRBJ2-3	CAINGRVAIGQDTQYF
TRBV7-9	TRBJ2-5	CASSSRDRYQETQYF
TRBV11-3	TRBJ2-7	CASSFSWGGGRNEQYF
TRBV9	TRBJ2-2	CASSASPWELFF
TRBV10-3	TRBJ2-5	CAISGSPKRELGLETQYF
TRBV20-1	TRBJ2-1	CSARRGEGRWDEQFF
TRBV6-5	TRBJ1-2	CASSYSGANYGYTF
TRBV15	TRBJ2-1	CATSRVSREYNEQFF
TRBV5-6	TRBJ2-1	CASSPGTSGIYEQFF